This T cell receptor beta chain was profiled in a study of T-cell memory formation after mild COVID-19. About the study: Most TCR clusters belonged to a single donor.

TCRdb processed the 5' RACE reads anew with MiXCR; each CDR3 protein has one entry. The sample includes about 390,000 distinct CDR3 sequences, about 15% of them seen just once. The germline V gene has CDR1 SGHTA and CDR2 FQGNSA. V was trimmed by 7 bases and J by 6 bases, leaving 15 bases between them. The CDR3 has 14 amino acids. This clonotype was counted at least ten times. Its antigen is as yet unknown. Findings of the study overall: Contracting CD4+ clones were located mainly in CM and EM, and CD8+ clones in EMRA. CD4/CD8 balance held among clones contracting day 15 to 85, and later expanders leaned CD4+. Pre-infection memory showed some responding clones, and this suggested that cross-reactive memory joined.

The specimen was PBMCs or a T cell subset sorted from them (not recorded which). J is TRBJ2-2 and V is TRBV7-2; unclear D gene. This sequence originates from a man younger than 30 who had mild COVID-19 (a few samples of this study predate the infection). Cell type and time point are not known. The CDR3 sequence: CASTPSARPGELFF. DNA for the CDR3: TGTGCCAGCACCCCAAGCGCCAGGCCCGGGGAGCTGTTTTTT.